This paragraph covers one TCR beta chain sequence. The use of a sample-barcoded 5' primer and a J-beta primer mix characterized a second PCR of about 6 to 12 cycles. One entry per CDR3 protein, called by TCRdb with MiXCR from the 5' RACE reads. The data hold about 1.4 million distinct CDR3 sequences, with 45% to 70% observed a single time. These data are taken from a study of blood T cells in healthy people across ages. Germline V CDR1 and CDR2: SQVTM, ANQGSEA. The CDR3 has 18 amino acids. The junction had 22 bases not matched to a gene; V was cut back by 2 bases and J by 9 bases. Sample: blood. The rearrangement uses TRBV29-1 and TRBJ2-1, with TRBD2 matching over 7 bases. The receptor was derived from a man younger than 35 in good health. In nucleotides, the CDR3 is TGCAGCGTTGAACAAGGCTGGGGATTTGGGGACTATCGCAGTGAGCAGTTCTTC. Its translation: CSVEQGWGFGDYRSEQFF.